This paragraph reports one TCR beta chain. Antigen specificity is unknown. The CDR3 has 13 amino acids. V was clipped by 0 bases and J by 4 bases, with 7 bases between them. Germline V gene sequence: CDR1 SGHRS, CDR2 YFSETQ. These data originate in a study of OX40 agonist ivuxolimab in advanced cancers. Across the whole study: The eligibility criteria allowed prior anti-PD-1, anti-PD-L1 or anti-CTLA-4 therapy, and about 40% had some.

Study-wide results and caveats: CD4+ and CD8+ blood T cells expanded clonally by week 6 at 0.1 to 3.0 mg/kg. Normalized T-cell clonal expansion was also low in a subset of nonresponders. The antigen specificity of the peripheral T cells (those that were expanded) was not determined.

TCRdb's copy holds only in-frame clones and misses some; the assay was immunoSEQ multiplex PCR. The table includes around 81,000 clones, 85% to 90% detected once. This chain links TRBV5-1 with TRBJ1-1, with no clear D. The sample here was CD4+ or CD8+ T cells sorted from blood, taken in a trial of the OX40 agonist ivuxolimab. This receptor was obtained from an adult with an advanced solid tumor such as melanoma, head and neck, liver or kidney cancer. CDR3 sequence (DNA): TGCGCCAGCAGCTTGGCCGGTTTCACTGAAGCTTTCTTT. Translation: CASSLAGFTEAFF.